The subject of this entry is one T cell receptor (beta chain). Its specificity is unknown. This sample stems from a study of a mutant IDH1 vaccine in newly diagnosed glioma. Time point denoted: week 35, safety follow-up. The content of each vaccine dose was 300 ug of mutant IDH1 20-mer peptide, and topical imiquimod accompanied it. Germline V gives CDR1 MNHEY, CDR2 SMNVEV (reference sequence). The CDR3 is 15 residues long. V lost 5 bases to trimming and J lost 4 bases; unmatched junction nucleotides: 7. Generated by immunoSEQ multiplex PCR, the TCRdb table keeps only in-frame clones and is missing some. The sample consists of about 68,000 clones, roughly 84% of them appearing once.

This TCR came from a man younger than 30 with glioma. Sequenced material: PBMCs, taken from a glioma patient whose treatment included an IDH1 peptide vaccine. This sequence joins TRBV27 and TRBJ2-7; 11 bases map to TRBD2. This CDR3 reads CASSVGLAGTYEQYF. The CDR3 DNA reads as TGTGCCAGCAGTGTAGGACTAGCGGGCACATACGAGCAGTACTTC.